A single sample is the source of the 9 T cell receptor beta chains below, sequenced in a study of persistence of HIV-infected CD4 T cells. This was the immunoSEQ version 4 assay in survey mode. Generated by immunoSEQ multiplex PCR, the TCRdb table keeps only in-frame clones and is missing some. The sample lists roughly 45,000 clones, 80% to 90% occurring once. These TCRs are of unknown antigen specificity. Nonspecific anti-CD3/anti-CD28 bead stimulation represents the broad CD4+ T cell repertoire. Sorting selected CD4+ T cells upregulating both CD40 ligand and CD69. This specimen was CD4+ T cells sorted from PBMCs after roughly 20-hour stimulation, taken from a patient who received antiretroviral therapy. The receptors come from an adult man with HIV who was CMV-seropositive.

This chain joins TRBV12-3 or TRBV12-4 and TRBJ2-5; a weak D match, TRBD2 (5 bases). Deletions cut 2 bases from V and 6 bases from J, with 7 bases between. This CDR3 is 12 amino acids long. The CDR3 sequence: CASSLSSQTQYF. CDR3 DNA sequence: TGTGCCAGCAGTTTATCTAGCCAGACCCAGTACTTC.

The chain uses TRBV24-1 and TRBJ2-1; TRBD1 aligns across 7 bases. The CDR3 contains 13 residues. V was clipped by 5 bases and J by 9 bases; unmatched bases: 6. Germline V gives CDR1 KGHDR, CDR2 SFDVKD. The chain's CDR3 is CATSGFPGGEQFF. The CDR3 nucleotides read TGTGCCACCAGTGGCTTTCCAGGGGGTGAGCAGTTCTTC.

The chain couples TRBV7-2 to TRBJ2-7, with D maybe TRBD2 (6 bases). The CDR3 loop spans 14 amino acids. V was pared by 5 bases and J by 0 bases, with 11 bases between. CDR1 and CDR2 from the germline V gene are SGHTA and FQGNSA. The CDR3 is CASSLGGASYEQYF. The CDR3 region has the DNA TGTGCCAGCAGCCTGGGCGGGGCCTCCTACGAGCAGTACTTC.

The J gene is TRBJ1-4, the V gene TRBV6-5, with D perhaps TRBD1 (5 bases). Trimming cost V 8 bases and J 7 bases, with 11 bases left between them. This CDR3 is built from 12 residues. Germline V lookup: CDR1 MNHEY, CDR2 SVGAGI. This CDR3 is CASLNQGEKLFF. CDR3 DNA: TGTGCCAGCCTTAACCAGGGTGAAAAACTGTTTTTT.

This sequence joins TRBV25-1 and TRBJ1-1; D gene unclear. Germline CDR1 is MGHDK and CDR2 is SYGVNS. The CDR3 runs to 14 residues. Trimming left V 2 bases short and J 0 bases short, with 7 bases between. CDR3 sequence reads: CASSEAVMNTEAFF. The DNA for the CDR3 is TGTGCCAGCAGTGAAGCAGTTATGAACACTGAAGCTTTCTTT.

The chain has TRBV7-9 and TRBJ2-1; 12 bases are a match to TRBD1. With 3 bases clipped from V and 3 bases from J, the junction kept 3 bases outside the gene matches. The length of the CDR3 is 16 residues. The V gene's germline CDR1 is SEHNR and CDR2 FQNEAQ (reference sequence). The CDR3: CASSLGTGGLYNEQFF. As DNA, the CDR3 is TGTGCCAGCAGCTTGGGGACAGGGGGCCTCTACAATGAGCAGTTCTTC.

The CDR3 DNA is TGTGCCATCGGGGGTGGGATTAACTATGGCTACACCTTC. Translation: CAIGGGINYGYTF. The rearrangement joins TRBV10-3 to TRBJ1-2; D possibly corresponds to TRBD1 (5 bases). Trimming pared 8 bases from V and 1 base from J, leaving 11 bases between. Germline CDR1 reads ENHRY; CDR2 reads SYGVKD. The length of the CDR3 is 13 residues.

This chain uses TRBV7-3 with TRBJ2-1; 8 bases match TRBD2. CDR1 is SGHTA, CDR2 FQGTGA, per germline. The CDR3 is made up of 16 amino acids. With V trimmed by 5 bases and J by 3 bases, 9 bases remained unmatched. The CDR3 loop is CASSKSSGGVYNEQFF. In DNA, the CDR3 is TGTGCCAGCAGCAAATCGAGCGGGGGTGTCTACAATGAGCAGTTCTTC.

The chain combines TRBV7-3 with TRBJ1-1; TRBD1 is a possible D gene (5 bases). The germline V gene encodes CDR1 SGHTA and CDR2 FQGTGA. The V and J ends lost 3 bases and 4 bases respectively, with 9 bases between them. This CDR3 spans 13 amino acids. The CDR3 DNA follows: TGTGCCAGCAGCTTCGAGGGGACCACTGAAGCTTTCTTT. Its protein product is CASSFEGTTEAFF.